These T cell receptor beta chains were read from a single sample in a study of response to subunit inactivated influenza vaccine. TCRdb reprocessed the RT-PCR reads via MiXCR and lists one record per CDR3 protein. The sample lists approximately 490,000 distinct CDR3 sequences, approximately 7.8% occurring once. The sequencing here drew on PBMCs from blood, taken 23 months after vaccination. The origin of the receptors is a man aged 50 to 75 who received an inactivated influenza vaccine. Both conserved end residues are part of each CDR3. Each record gives: clone size, V gene, J gene, D gene, CDR3 protein, CDR3 DNA. The D gene is left open where the match is weak. Part of the rows lack a size; the others show once, few, many or a class for expanded clones.

>few|TRBV21-1|TRBJ1-4|-
CASSNDRGRYEKLFF
TGTGCCAGCAGCAACGACAGGGGAAGATATGAAAAACTGTTTTTT
>-|TRBV4-1|TRBJ2-3|TRBD1
CASSQEDRVNTDTQYF
TGCGCCAGCAGCCAAGAGGACAGGGTGAACACAGATACGCAGTATTTT
>-|TRBV5-1|TRBJ1-1|-
CASSWGPPNTEAFF
TGCGCCAGCAGCTGGGGACCCCCGAACACTGAAGCTTTCTTT
>-|TRBV7-9|TRBJ1-2|-
CASSLRDTNYGYTF
TGTGCCAGCAGCTTACGAGATACAAACTATGGCTACACCTTC
>many|TRBV18|TRBJ1-1|-
CASSPTVTMNTEAFF
TGTGCCAGCTCCCCGACAGTCACTATGAACACTGAAGCTTTCTTT
>few|TRBV20-1|TRBJ1-5|-
CSARVVGGSNQPQHF
TGCAGTGCTAGAGTTGTGGGCGGGAGCAATCAGCCCCAGCATTTT
>few|TRBV7-9|TRBJ2-3|-
CASSYGSLGTDTQYF
TGTGCCAGCAGCTACGGCAGCCTGGGGACAGATACGCAGTATTTT
>-|TRBV12-3/TRBV12-4|TRBJ1-1|TRBD1
CASSLFGQGGNTEAFF
TGTGCCAGCAGTTTATTCGGACAGGGGGGTAACACTGAAGCTTTCTTT
>-|TRBV7-2|TRBJ2-5|TRBD2
CASSPRLAGVEETQYF
TGTGCCAGCAGCCCCCGACTAGCGGGAGTAGAAGAGACCCAGTACTTC
>-|TRBV19|TRBJ2-7|TRBD1
CASKGQGTSYEQYF
TGTGCCAGTAAGGGACAGGGGACTTCCTACGAGCAGTACTTC
>few|TRBV10-1|TRBJ2-1|-
CASSSFGSLSGNEQFF
TGCGCCAGCAGTTCTTTTGGGAGTCTCTCCGGCAATGAGCAGTTCTTC
>many|TRBV4-1|TRBJ2-5|-
CASSQDGNGQETQYF
TGCGCCAGCAGCCAAGATGGTAACGGACAAGAGACCCAGTACTTC
>many|TRBV7-2|TRBJ2-3|-
CASSLQGGALGTDTQYF
TGTGCCAGCAGCTTACAAGGCGGGGCCCTCGGGACAGATACGCAGTATTTT
>few|TRBV4-3|TRBJ2-1|TRBD2
CASSQEIAGTNEQFF
TGCGCCAGCAGCCAAGAAATAGCGGGGACGAATGAGCAGTTCTTC
>-|TRBV4-1|TRBJ2-3|-
CASSRVPADTQYF
TGCGCCAGCAGCCGGGTCCCGGCAGATACGCAGTATTTT
>many|TRBV5-1|TRBJ2-1|TRBD1
CASSAGQGWDEQFF
TGCGCCAGCAGCGCGGGACAGGGTTGGGATGAGCAGTTCTTC
>few|TRBV6-2/TRBV6-3|TRBJ2-1|-
CASRTIDHEQFF
TGTGCCAGCAGGACTATAGACCATGAGCAGTTCTTC
>few|TRBV7-2|TRBJ1-1|-
CASSLEGSNTEAFF
TGTGCCAGCAGCTTAGAGGGGTCGAACACTGAAGCTTTCTTT
>many|TRBV29-1|TRBJ2-3|-
CSVDRGGVNTDTQYF
TGCAGCGTTGATCGTGGGGGCGTCAACACAGATACGCAGTATTTT
>-|TRBV28|TRBJ2-7|-
CASRPGSHEQYF
TGTGCCAGCAGACCAGGGTCTCACGAGCAGTACTTC
>-|TRBV14|TRBJ1-1|TRBD1
CASSRHRGRTEAFF
TGTGCCAGCAGCCGCCACAGGGGACGGACTGAAGCTTTCTTT
>few|TRBV21-1|TRBJ1-4|-
CASSTWTGKRKKLFF
TGTGCCAGCAGCACCTGGACAGGGAAGAGGAAAAAACTGTTTTTT
>few|TRBV6-1|TRBJ1-4|-
CASSETGVRSEKLFF
TGTGCCAGCAGTGAAACGGGGGTACGTTCTGAAAAACTGTTTTTT
>-|TRBV12-3/TRBV12-4|TRBJ2-7|-
CASSLYGAGSYEQYF
TGTGCCAGCAGTTTATATGGTGCGGGCTCCTACGAGCAGTACTTC
>few|TRBV10-3|TRBJ1-4|-
CAISRTAANEKLFF
TGTGCCATCAGCAGGACAGCGGCTAATGAAAAACTGTTTTTT
>few|TRBV29-1|TRBJ2-1|-
CSVEGPRGAAEQFF
TGCAGCGTTGAAGGACCTAGGGGGGCGGCGGAGCAGTTCTTC
>few|TRBV28|TRBJ2-7|-
CASSLVAGQGEQYF
TGTGCCAGCAGTTTGGTGGCAGGGCAGGGCGAGCAGTACTTC
>few|TRBV20-1|TRBJ2-3|TRBD2
CSASPGLATDTQYF
TGCAGTGCTAGTCCGGGACTAGCGACAGATACGCAGTATTTT
>few|TRBV5-1|TRBJ2-1|TRBD2
CASSSTSGGPRNEQFF
TGCGCCAGCAGCTCGACTAGCGGGGGGCCGAGGAATGAGCAGTTCTTC
>-|TRBV7-6|TRBJ1-1|TRBD1
CASSGGGGTANTEAFF
TGTGCCAGCAGCGGGGGCGGGGGGACAGCTAACACTGAAGCTTTCTTT
>few|TRBV18|TRBJ2-5|-
CASSRRPGEEETQYF
TGTGCCAGCTCACGCCGACCGGGTGAGGAAGAGACCCAGTACTTC
>few|TRBV11-2|TRBJ2-4|TRBD2
CASSLVAGGENIQYF
TGTGCCAGCAGCTTAGTTGCGGGGGGGGAAAACATTCAGTACTTC
>-|TRBV20-1|TRBJ2-1|TRBD2
CSARDQETVAGANEQFF
TGCAGTGCTAGAGATCAGGAAACTGTAGCGGGGGCCAATGAGCAGTTCTTC
>many|TRBV6-1|TRBJ2-2|-
CASSQQGLVTGELFF
TGTGCCAGCAGTCAGCAGGGACTTGTCACCGGGGAGCTGTTTTTT
>-|TRBV7-9|TRBJ2-1|TRBD1
CASSSQTGQDYNEQFF
TGTGCCAGCAGCTCTCAGACGGGACAGGACTACAATGAGCAGTTCTTC
>few|TRBV4-3|TRBJ2-7|-
CASSQGRGGYEQYF
TGCGCCAGCAGCCAAGGTCGTGGCGGTTACGAGCAGTACTTC
>-|TRBV11-2|TRBJ2-1|-
CASSFGLWDRPYNEQFF
TGTGCCAGCAGCTTTGGGCTCTGGGACCGTCCCTACAATGAGCAGTTCTTC
>few|TRBV6-6|TRBJ2-5|-
CASNRTPQETQYF
TGTGCCAGCAATAGGACTCCCCAAGAGACCCAGTACTTC